The sequence of this TCR beta chain was determined in a study of radiotherapy plus CTLA-4 blockade in lung cancer (dated by TCRdb to the late 2010s). Study-level background: Among enrolled patients, approximately 18% had an objective response and 25% to 35% reached disease control.

In this study, focal radiation therapy paired with CTLA-4 blockade (ipilimumab) was tested in patients who had chemo-refractory metastatic non-small-cell lung cancer. The V end loses 4 bases and the J end loses 6 bases, and a stretch of 11 bases separates them. Taken from cysteine to phenylalanine, the CDR3 has 12 residues. CDR3 DNA only is kept here, 36 bases in frame from base 1. General conclusions and limits of the study: After treatment with radiotherapy and ipilimumab, TCR clones that originated in tumors expanded in peripheral blood. Early dynamic changes in blood T cell clones, together with increased serum interferon-beta after radiation, were reported as the strongest predictors of response.

With regard to this clone: Its antigen has not been determined. Base qualities were left out, and no much larger clone turns up one base away.

The library was generated by the immunoSEQ multiplex PCR assay. The table comes from immuneACCESS by way of TCRdb, which keeps in-frame sequences with V and J called. Part of the clones is missing from these tables; in studies checked, under half for an unresolved V gene and the rest for unknown reasons. The sample contains 80,000 or so clones, under 90% of them found a single time. The top ten clones comprise about 0.79% of the sample. This TCR was recovered from a human donor with non-small cell lung cancer who had stable disease on radiotherapy plus ipilimumab. The input for sequencing was peripheral blood, taken from a patient treated with radiotherapy plus ipilimumab. The rearranged segments are TRBV5-7 and TRBJ2-7; the D gene may be TRBD1 or TRBD2, since each aligns over 6 bases. TRBV5-7 is sorted into the ORF group, with uncertain function. The CDR3 protein sequence reads: CASSEEGVEQYF. The DNA reads as follows: TGTGCCAGCAGCGAGGAGGGGGTCGAGCAGTACTTC.